Following are 29 T cell receptor beta chains from one sample sequenced in a study of blood T cell repertoires in COVID-19 (dated by TCRdb to 2019 to 2021). Receptors were amplified or captured by the immunoSEQ multiplex PCR assay. Drawn from immuneACCESS, this table holds only the in-frame rearrangements with V and J called that TCRdb kept. Clones are partly lost; checked studies trace under half to an unresolved V gene and leave the rest unexplained. The sample table shows approximately 210,000 clones, and approximately 90% are seen once. 1.2% of the sample lies in the top ten. Sequencing input: peripheral blood. These receptors were taken from a man aged 25-45 years with acute or convalescent COVID-19.

The rearrangement links TRBV6-1 to TRBJ2-1, with a possible D match to TRBD1 (5 bases). V was pared by 1 base and J by 7 bases, with 20 bases between. Germline lookup yields CDR1 MNHNS and CDR2 SASEGT. This CDR3 is 17 amino acids long. The CDR3 sequence is CASSEVVGRGISNEQFF. The CDR3 nucleotides are TGTGCCAGCAGTGAAGTGGTGGGAAGGGGAATAAGTAATGAGCAGTTCTTC.

V usage is TRBV21-1 and J usage is TRBJ2-1; the DNA was not compared with TRBD2, the D call given in the table. TRBV21-1 represents a pseudogene. The CDR3 extends over 13 amino acids. The CDR3 is CASSSRRADEQFF. The CDR3 bases are TGTGCCAGCAGCAGTAGGAGGGCCGATGAGCAGTTCTTC.

The rearrangement joins TRBV10-3 to TRBJ2-1; 7 bases agree with TRBD2. This CDR3 spans 16 amino acids. V was pared by 2 bases and J by 0 bases, with 4 bases of the junction left unmatched. Looked up from germline, CDR1 is ENHRY and CDR2 is SYGVKD. The CDR3 DNA sequence: TGTGCCATCAGTGAGGGGAGGGCTGGCTCCTACAATGAGCAGTTCTTC. Translating gives CAISEGRAGSYNEQFF.

The V gene is TRBV5-1, the J gene TRBJ2-3; 7 bases map to TRBD2. Germline CDR1 and CDR2: SGHRS and YFSETQ. This CDR3 contains 16 residues. V shed 0 bases and J 8 bases; nucleotides not matched to a gene: 12. As DNA, the CDR3 is TGCGCCAGCAGCTTGGTACTAAGCGGGAACCCGGGTACGCAGTATTTT. It encodes CASSLVLSGNPGTQYF. Drawing the rest from reference TRBV5-1 and TRBJ2-3, the complete variable domain is KAGVTQTPRYLIKTRGQQVTLSCSPISGHRSVSWYQQTPGQGLQFLFEYFSETQRNKGNFPGRFSGRQFSNSRSEMNVSTLELGDSALYLCASSLVLSGNPGTQYFGPGTRLTVL.

The chain joins TRBV24-1 to TRBJ2-3, with D maybe TRBD2 (5 bases). Trimming took 7 bases from V and 1 from J, leaving 8 bases between them. This CDR3 region has 13 residues. Germline V gives CDR1 KGHDR, CDR2 SFDVKD. Here the CDR3 reads CATSRDGTDTQYF. The CDR3, as DNA: TGTGCCACCAGCCGGGATGGCACAGATACGCAGTATTTT.

This chain joins TRBV27 and TRBJ2-1; the match to TRBD2 covers 10 bases. Germline CDR1 reads MNHEY; CDR2 reads SMNVEV (reference sequence). V lost 5 bases, J lost 0 bases, and 7 bases stayed unmatched. The CDR3 extends over 17 amino acids. CDR3 in amino acids: CASSRPLAGVSYNEQFF. The CDR3 coding sequence is TGTGCCAGCAGTCGACCGCTAGCGGGAGTCTCCTACAATGAGCAGTTCTTC.

The CDR3 region is CAWTGTGNSPLHF. The CDR3 DNA sequence: TGTGCCTGGACCGGTACAGGGAATTCACCCCTCCACTTT. The V call is TRBV30, the J call TRBJ1-6; D possibly corresponds to TRBD1 (6 bases). CDR1 and CDR2 from the germline V gene are GTSNPN and SVGIG (reference sequence). Trimming took 4 bases from V and 7 from J, leaving 11 bases between them. The length of the CDR3 is 13 residues.

The CDR3 region has the DNA TGTGCCAGCAGCTCCCGTACCCCGGTGAACACTGAAGCTTTCTTT. It translates to CASSSRTPVNTEAFF. The chain has TRBV11-2 and TRBJ1-1; D gene uncertain. The V end was cut by 4 bases, the J end by 0 bases, with 12 bases between. The V gene's germline CDR1 is SGHAT and CDR2 FQNNGV. The CDR3 is 15 amino acids.

The rearrangement links TRBV5-4 to TRBJ1-1; weak D call: TRBD1 (6 bases). V lost 4 bases and J 7 bases, leaving 14 bases between the germline ends. This CDR3 has 13 amino acids. Germline-derived CDR1 and CDR2 are SGHNT and YYREEE (reference sequence). The CDR3 spells CASSATGLGEAFF. CDR3 nucleotides: TGTGCCAGCAGCGCGACAGGCTTAGGTGAAGCTTTCTTT.

The chain has TRBV24-1 and TRBJ1-5, with D tentatively TRBD1 (5 bases). The V gene lost 5 bases and the J gene lost 0 bases, with 10 bases spanning the gap. Germline-derived CDR1 and CDR2 are KGHDR and SFDVKD. The CDR3 sequence is 15 residues long. This chain's CDR3 is CATSAGQLSNQPQHF. CDR3 sequence (DNA): TGTGCCACCAGTGCAGGGCAGCTTAGCAATCAGCCCCAGCATTTT.

This chain links TRBV11-2 with TRBJ2-7; 9 bases line up with TRBD1. J lost 3 bases, V lost 4 bases, and 7 bases had no gene match. CDR1 SGHAT and CDR2 FQNNGV come from the germline V gene. This CDR3 spans 15 amino acids. The CDR3, as DNA: TGTGCCAGCAGCTCTCCCCGGACAGGGGTCTACGAGCAGTACTTC. Amino acid sequence: CASSSPRTGVYEQYF.

The V call is TRBV28, the J call TRBJ2-7; 11 bases agree with TRBD2. The CDR3 is 16 amino acids. With V trimmed by 2 bases and J by 4 bases, 7 bases remained unmatched. From germline, CDR1 is MDHEN and CDR2 SYDVKM. The CDR3 is CASSLGLAGGPYEQYF. The CDR3 DNA sequence: TGTGCCAGCAGTTTAGGTCTAGCGGGAGGCCCTTACGAGCAGTACTTC.

The V and J genes are TRBV6-5 and TRBJ1-2; D is ambiguous. Trimming pared 2 bases from V and 8 bases from J, leaving 9 bases between. Germline assignment: CDR1 MNHEY and CDR2 SVGAGI. The CDR3 sequence is 12 residues long. In DNA, the CDR3 is TGTGCCAGCAGTTACCTAGGTCAGGGCTACACCTTC. Protein sequence: CASSYLGQGYTF.

The CDR3 loop is CASSTGQGDGYTF. The CDR3 nucleotides are TGTGCCAGTAGTACCGGACAGGGGGATGGCTACACCTTC. The rearrangement joins TRBV19 to TRBJ1-2; 10 bases are a match to TRBD1. Trimming removed 4 bases from V and 6 bases from J; junction bases left unmatched: 2. This CDR3 contains 13 residues. Germline V gene data show CDR1 as LNHDA and CDR2 as SQIVND (reference sequence).

The J gene is TRBJ1-5, the V gene TRBV18, with D maybe TRBD1 (6 bases). Trimming cost V 3 bases and J 3 bases, with 12 bases left between them. This CDR3 has 15 amino acids. Germline CDR1 and CDR2: KGHSH and LQKENI. For the CDR3, the DNA is TGTGCCAGCTCACCCACAGGGCTTGACAATCAGCCCCAGCATTTT. Residues: CASSPTGLDNQPQHF.

The genes are TRBV28 and TRBJ1-2; tentatively, D is TRBD1 (6 bases). The V and J ends lost 5 bases and 4 bases respectively, with 14 bases between them. The germline V gene encodes CDR1 MDHEN and CDR2 SYDVKM. CDR3 length: 14 residues. DNA of the CDR3: TGTGCCAGCAGTCCGACACAGGGTTCCTATGGCTACACCTTC. Its translation: CASSPTQGSYGYTF.

The rearrangement joins TRBV18 to TRBJ1-3; 10 bases match TRBD1. The V gene's germline CDR1 is KGHSH and CDR2 LQKENI. Trimming removed 8 bases from V and 1 base from J; junction bases left unmatched: 5. The CDR3 covers 15 residues. This CDR3 reads CASPGQGISGNTIYF. The CDR3 DNA sequence: TGTGCCAGCCCGGGACAGGGGATATCTGGAAACACCATATATTTT.

The chain couples TRBV7-3 to TRBJ2-2; 9 bases map to TRBD1. The CDR3 is made up of 15 amino acids. After removal of 8 bases from V and 3 bases from J, the junction contained 7 bases not matched to a gene. Germline V gene sequence: CDR1 SGHTA, CDR2 FQGTGA. This CDR3 is CASVPGQGYTGELFF. As DNA, the CDR3 is TGTGCCAGCGTACCGGGACAGGGCTACACCGGGGAGCTGTTTTTT.

In its sample, this clone was seen a few times. The V gene is TRBV6-1, the J gene TRBJ1-5, with D possibly TRBD1 on 6 matching bases. This CDR3 has 13 amino acids. V shed 2 bases and J shed 11 bases, with 13 bases lying between them. Germline assignment: CDR1 MNHNS and CDR2 SASEGT. The DNA for the CDR3 is TGTGCCAGCAGTGAAACAGGGATCCGAGCCCAGCATTTT. This gives the protein CASSETGIRAQHF.

V is TRBV28 and J is TRBJ2-7; D not certain. The CDR3 has 12 amino acids. The ends were cut back, 4 bases at V and 7 bases at J, with 11 bases in the middle. From germline, CDR1 is MDHEN and CDR2 SYDVKM. The CDR3 sequence: CASSSTLREQYF. CDR3 nucleotides: TGTGCCAGCAGTTCAACTTTGAGGGAGCAGTACTTC.

This chain links TRBV5-4 with TRBJ1-1; 7 nucleotides align to TRBD1. CDR1 and CDR2 from the germline V gene are SGHNT and YYREEE (reference sequence). V dropped 4 bases and J dropped 3; count of bases not matched to a gene: 9. CDR3 length: 15 residues. CDR3 DNA: TGTGCCAGCAGCCTCGAGACAGGGCGGTACACTGAAGCTTTCTTT. As protein: CASSLETGRYTEAFF.

V usage is TRBV27 and J usage is TRBJ1-5, with D uncertain. Between the trimmed V and J ends, which lost 5 bases and 7 bases, there was a span of 30 bases. CDR1 is MNHEY and CDR2 is SMNVEV in the germline V gene (reference sequence). The CDR3 length is 19 residues. This CDR3 reads CASSPTQTTSPYTPQPQHF. CDR3 sequence (DNA): TGTGCCAGCAGTCCAACCCAGACGACTAGCCCCTATACGCCCCAGCCCCAGCATTTT.

J is TRBJ1-2 and V is TRBV5-5; D is uncertain. V lost 0 bases and J lost 4, with 22 bases in between. The CDR3 runs to 18 residues. Germline CDR1 reads SGHKS; CDR2 reads YYEKEE (reference sequence). The CDR3 sequence is CASSLAVREVSAIYGYTF. CDR3 coding DNA: TGTGCCAGCAGCTTGGCTGTGAGAGAGGTTTCGGCGATCTATGGCTACACCTTC.

The chain is built from TRBV5-5 and TRBJ1-5, with 8 positions matching TRBD1. Germline V gene data show CDR1 as SGHKS and CDR2 as YYEKEE (reference sequence). This CDR3 spans 13 amino acids. Unmatched junction bases numbered 2, after V lost 4 bases and J lost 5 bases. CDR3 residues: CASSKTGDQPQHF. The CDR3 nucleotides read TGTGCCAGCAGCAAGACAGGGGATCAGCCCCAGCATTTT.

This chain joins TRBV6-5 and TRBJ1-2, with 8 bases fitting TRBD1. Germline V gives CDR1 MNHEY, CDR2 SVGAGI. This CDR3 region has 13 residues. V was clipped by 6 bases and J by 8 bases; unmatched bases: 8. The CDR3 here is CASRTGTGGGYTF. The CDR3 DNA reads as TGTGCCAGCAGAACTGGGACAGGTGGAGGCTACACCTTC.

The V gene is TRBV19, the J gene TRBJ2-2, with 9 bases matching TRBD2. With 9 bases clipped from V and 4 bases from J, the junction kept 6 bases outside the gene matches. The CDR3 contains 14 residues. The germline gives CDR1 LNHDA, CDR2 SQIVND (reference sequence). This CDR3 reads CASRLAGTTGELFF. The CDR3 DNA is TGTGCCAGCCGGCTAGCGGGGACCACCGGGGAGCTGTTTTTT.

This clone turned up a few times. The rearrangement links TRBV12-5 to TRBJ1-5, with 8 bases lining up with TRBD1. The trim removed 7 bases at V and 5 bases at J, leaving 7 bases unmatched. The CDR3 loop spans 14 amino acids. In germline, CDR1 is LGHNT, CDR2 FRNRAP. The CDR3 DNA reads as TGTGCTAGTGCCTACGGGACAGGCGATCAGCCCCAGCATTTT. This gives the protein CASAYGTGDQPQHF.

V is TRBV6-5 and J is TRBJ2-5, with TRBD1 matching 9 bases. The CDR3 contains 16 residues. V shed 0 bases, J shed 7 bases, and the junction held 9 bases outside the gene matches. Germline CDR1 MNHEY, CDR2 SVGAGI. CDR3 coding DNA: TGTGCCAGCAGTTACTCCTCGGGACAGGGTTTTTGGACCCAGTACTTC. Its protein product is CASSYSSGQGFWTQYF.

The chain joins TRBV11-2 to TRBJ2-2; 9 bases map to TRBD2. The V gene's germline CDR1 is SGHAT and CDR2 FQNNGV. CDR3 length: 16 residues. The junction had 12 bases not matched to a gene; V was cut back by 6 bases and J by 7 bases. CDR3 bases: TGTGCCAGCAGACGTCCGGGACTAGCCCTAAACGGGGAGCTGTTTTTT. The encoded protein is CASRRPGLALNGELFF.